This is a list of T cell receptor beta chains from one sample in a study of cytomegalovirus exposure and HLA in healthy donors. Sequenced by immunoSEQ multiplex PCR; TCRdb stores in-frame clones only, minus some. In the table there are about 49,000 clones, about 90% of which are singletons. The sequenced sample was PBMCs. All receptors come from a man between 18 and 35 years old in good health and CMV-seronegative. CDR3s include the opening cysteine and the closing phenylalanine or tryptophan. D genes are given only for firm matches. A clone size is listed for some rows: how often the clone was seen (once, few, many), or a class if it is expanded.

CSARLYNEQFF TGCAGTGCGCGGCTCTACAATGAGCAGTTCTTC NA TRBJ2-1 NA TRBV20-1
CASGRRWETQYF TGCGCCAGCGGGAGGAGGTGGGAGACCCAGTACTTC NA TRBJ2-5 NA TRBV10-2
CASSSTTGASIYEQYF TGTGCCAGCAGCTCGACTACAGGGGCGAGCATATACGAGCAGTACTTC TRBD1 TRBJ2-7 NA TRBV11-2
CASSVREGLYEQYF TGTGCCTCGTCGGTGCGGGAGGGCCTCTACGAGCAGTACTTC TRBD2 TRBJ2-7 once TRBV27
CASSYLGDRAYEQYF TGTGCCAGCAGTTACTTGGGGGACAGAGCCTACGAGCAGTACTTC TRBD1 TRBJ2-7 NA TRBV6-6
CASSPQAGSRYEQYF TGTGCCAGCAGTCCCCAGGCAGGGTCGAGGTACGAGCAGTACTTC NA TRBJ2-7 few TRBV28
CASSADLAAGASGEQYF TGTGCCAGCAGTGCGGATCTGGCGGCGGGAGCAAGTGGCGAGCAGTACTTC TRBD2 TRBJ2-7 once TRBV2
CAISDRDTANEQFF TGTGCCATCAGTGACCGGGACACGGCCAATGAGCAGTTCTTC NA TRBJ2-1 NA TRBV10-3
CASITRRTGGFTDTQYF TGTGCCAGCATCACACGGCGGACAGGGGGCTTCACAGATACGCAGTATTTT TRBD1 TRBJ2-3 NA TRBV5-6
CATSRVAGGSYEQYF TGTGCCACCAGCAGAGTAGCGGGGGGATCCTACGAGCAGTACTTC TRBD2 TRBJ2-7 NA TRBV15
CASRKGGDTSSYEQYF TGTGCCAGCAGGAAGGGGGGGGACACCAGCTCCTACGAGCAGTACTTC NA TRBJ2-7 once TRBV7-9
CASSVETGVDTQYF TGTGCCAGCAGCGTAGAGACCGGGGTAGATACGCAGTATTTT NA TRBJ2-3 NA TRBV9
CASSLVPPRLGNEQFF TGTGCCAGCAGCTTAGTACCTCCCCGACTCGGCAATGAGCAGTTCTTC NA TRBJ2-1 NA TRBV7-8
CASSSSTGAYEQYF TGTGCCAGCAGCTCATCGACAGGGGCCTACGAGCAGTACTTC TRBD1 TRBJ2-7 NA TRBV13
CASSLDGRGWSGTDTQYF TGTGCCAGCAGCTTAGACGGAAGGGGTTGGTCGGGCACAGATACGCAGTATTTT NA TRBJ2-3 NA TRBV7-8
CASSLTRTSVYNEQFF TGTGCCAGCAGCTTAACCCGGACTAGCGTGTACAATGAGCAGTTCTTC TRBD2 TRBJ2-1 NA TRBV7-3
CSVGTTGYNEQFF TGCAGCGTGGGGACTACCGGCTACAATGAGCAGTTCTTC TRBD2 TRBJ2-1 NA TRBV29-1
CASSPRGGINEQFF TGTGCCAGCAGCCCACGGGGAGGTATCAATGAGCAGTTCTTC NA TRBJ2-1 NA TRBV5-4
CASSPPTGTGGNEQFF TGTGCCAGCAGCCCACCAACCGGGACAGGGGGCAATGAGCAGTTCTTC TRBD1 TRBJ2-1 NA TRBV11-3
CAWSVLGGDTEAFF TGTGCCTGGAGTGTACTTGGCGGGGACACTGAAGCTTTCTTT NA TRBJ1-1 NA TRBV30
CASTLRGTGFDQPQHF TGCGCCAGCACCCTTAGAGGGACAGGGTTTGATCAGCCCCAGCATTTT TRBD1 TRBJ1-5 NA TRBV10-1
CASSQQGVQETQYF TGTGCCAGTAGCCAACAGGGGGTTCAAGAGACCCAGTACTTC TRBD1 TRBJ2-5 NA TRBV6-5
CASSTAGGPYNEQFF TGTGCCAGTAGTACCGCGGGAGGGCCCTACAATGAGCAGTTCTTC TRBD2 TRBJ2-1 NA TRBV19
CASSLAGGGETQYF TGCGCCAGCAGCTTGGCCGGGGGAGGGGAGACCCAGTACTTC TRBD2 TRBJ2-5 few TRBV5-1
CASRILTSGGTDTQYF TGTGCCAGCAGGATCCTTACTAGCGGGGGCACAGATACGCAGTATTTT TRBD2 TRBJ2-3 few TRBV5-5
CAWGWTGTSGFTDTQYF TGTGCCTGGGGTTGGACCGGGACTAGCGGCTTCACAGATACGCAGTATTTT TRBD2 TRBJ2-3 NA TRBV30
CATSRPQGRGETQYF TGTGCCACCAGCCGTCCTCAGGGGCGAGGGGAGACCCAGTACTTC NA TRBJ2-5 NA TRBV15
CASSQSRNTGELFF TGCGCCAGCAGCCAATCTCGGAACACCGGGGAGCTGTTTTTT NA TRBJ2-2 NA TRBV4-1
CASSLGRTGNNEQFF TGTGCCAGCAGCTTAGGCCGGACAGGGAACAATGAGCAGTTCTTC TRBD1 TRBJ2-1 once TRBV7-9
CASSSGDRGLQETQYF TGCGCCAGCAGCTCAGGAGACAGGGGGCTCCAAGAGACCCAGTACTTC TRBD1 TRBJ2-5 NA TRBV5-1
CASSVFGQGNTGELFF TGTGCCAGCAGCGTCTTTGGGCAGGGGAACACCGGGGAGCTGTTTTTT NA TRBJ2-2 NA TRBV11-2
CASSFGLAGAYEQYF TGCGCCAGCAGCTTTGGGCTAGCGGGAGCCTACGAGCAGTACTTC TRBD2 TRBJ2-7 NA TRBV5-1
CASSFRTVPGGQFF TGTGCCAGCAGCTTCCGGACGGTCCCCGGGGGGCAGTTCTTC NA TRBJ2-1 NA TRBV7-8
CATSPQGGRSYEQYF TGTGCCACCAGCCCGCAAGGGGGTCGGTCCTACGAGCAGTACTTC NA TRBJ2-7 NA TRBV15
CASSLGLGGGYTF TGTGCCAGCAGCTTAGGGTTGGGGGGAGGCTACACCTTC NA TRBJ1-2 NA TRBV11-2
CASSGGRAEDTQYF TGCGCCAGCAGTGGTGGGAGGGCCGAAGATACGCAGTATTTT TRBD2 TRBJ2-3 NA TRBV10-1